The 12 T cell receptor beta chains below come from one sample, sequenced in a study of CD8+ T cells in alopecia areata. The sample's treatment: oral pan-JAK inhibitor, 5-10 mg twice daily. Once RNA had been extracted, it was reverse transcribed into cDNA to act as the sequencing template. The repertoire was sequenced with immunoSEQ multiplex PCR; TCRdb's copy has only in-frame clones and lacks some. The sample records about 200,000 clones, 45% to 75% being singletons. Specimen: CD4+ T cells sorted from blood, collected at week 4, from a patient treated with tofacitinib. The receptors were sampled from a human donor with alopecia areata.

Only one count was recorded for this clone. V usage is TRBV5-1 and J usage is TRBJ2-1; D assignment may be TRBD1 or TRBD2 (5 bases each). The CDR3 totals 12 residues. Deletions cut 3 bases from V and 9 bases from J, with 10 bases between. Looked up from germline, CDR1 is SGHRS and CDR2 is YFSETQ. The CDR3 protein is CASSSGAIEQFF. For the CDR3, the DNA is TGCGCCAGCAGCTCCGGGGCTATTGAGCAGTTCTTC.

The V gene is TRBV7-2, the J gene TRBJ1-1, with no clear D. CDR1 is SGHTA, CDR2 FQGNSA, per germline. The CDR3 extends over 13 amino acids. V lost 4 bases, J lost 0 bases, and 6 bases lay in between. This chain's CDR3 is CASSSHMNTEAFF. The CDR3 bases are TGTGCCAGCAGCTCACACATGAACACTGAAGCTTTCTTT.

The CDR3 DNA is TGTGCCAGCAGCAAAGACGGAAGCTCCTACAATGAGCAGTTCTTC. Its protein product is CASSKDGSSYNEQFF. This chain connects TRBV2 to TRBJ2-1; D gene unclear. Germline CDR1 SNHLY, CDR2 FYNNEI. V shed 6 bases and J shed 0 bases, with 12 bases lying between them. This CDR3 spans 15 amino acids.

The V gene is TRBV7-9, the J gene TRBJ1-2; TRBD1 aligns across 7 bases. CDR1 and CDR2 from the germline V gene are SEHNR and FQNEAQ (reference sequence). Unmatched junction bases numbered 10, after V lost 4 bases and J lost 5 bases. This CDR3 is built from 15 residues. The CDR3 coding sequence is TGTGCCAGCAGCTCTCAGGGGGAGAACTTATATGGCTACACCTTC. Its translation is CASSSQGENLYGYTF. Supplemented by reference TRBV7-9 and TRBJ1-2, the full variable domain reads DTGVSQNPRHKITKRGQNVTFRCDPISEHNRLYWYRQTLGQGPEFLTYFQNEAQLEKSRLLSDRFSAERPKGSFSTLEIQRTEQGDSAMYLCASSSQGENLYGYTFGSGTRLTVV.

This clone was counted only a few times. The chain carries TRBV29-1 and TRBJ2-5; TRBD1 or TRBD2 may be the D gene (5 bases each). V dropped 2 bases and J dropped 3 bases, with 7 bases sitting between them. This CDR3 spans 12 amino acids. Germline CDR1 and CDR2: SQVTM and ANQGSEA. Written as DNA, the CDR3 is TGCAGCGTTGAACGAGGGGAAGAGACCCAGTACTTC. This gives the protein CSVERGEETQYF.

The chain carries TRBV4-3 and TRBJ2-7, with 7 bases that match TRBD1. J lost 2 bases, V lost 0 bases, and 7 bases had no gene match. The CDR3 covers 16 residues. Germline V gives CDR1 LGHNA, CDR2 YSLEER. CDR3 protein: CASSQDRDRATYEQYF. CDR3 nucleotides: TGCGCCAGCAGCCAAGATCGGGACAGAGCGACCTACGAGCAGTACTTC.

The table lists this clone with a few counts. V gene TRBV30 combines with J gene TRBJ1-5; D remains ambiguous. The CDR3 runs 13 residues. From germline, CDR1 is GTSNPN and CDR2 SVGIG (reference sequence). The V and J ends lost 2 bases and 9 bases respectively, with 14 bases between them. For the CDR3, the DNA is TGTGCCTGGAGTCCCGGGCAATCAGGGCCCCAGCATTTT. Protein product: CAWSPGQSGPQHF.

The genes are TRBV7-2 and TRBJ2-7; D perhaps matches TRBD2 (5 bases). This CDR3 spans 13 amino acids. V was cut by 2 bases and J by 2 bases, with 7 bases left in between. Per germline, CDR1 SGHTA and CDR2 FQGNSA. The CDR3 spells CASSLSGPYEQYF. Here the CDR3 DNA reads TGTGCCAGCAGCTTAAGCGGCCCCTACGAGCAGTACTTC.

The genes are TRBV30 and TRBJ1-5; D is unclear. The V end lost 2 bases, the J end lost 6 bases, and 11 bases lay between the germline ends. The CDR3 runs to 13 residues. Germline V gene lookup returns CDR1 GTSNPN and CDR2 SVGIG (reference sequence). CDR3 sequence: CAWSQQEGQPQHF. The CDR3 bases are TGTGCCTGGAGTCAGCAGGAAGGTCAGCCCCAGCATTTT.

The chain has TRBV9 and TRBJ2-7; 9 positions match TRBD1. This CDR3 contains 15 residues. Germline V gene lookup returns CDR1 SGDLS and CDR2 YYNGEE. V lost 4 bases, J lost 5 bases, and 10 bases stayed unmatched. CDR3: CASSLRDRAFNEQYF. CDR3 nucleotides: TGTGCCAGCAGCCTCCGGGACAGGGCCTTTAACGAGCAGTACTTC.

V gene TRBV6-6 combines with J gene TRBJ2-1; D unresolved. Deletions cut 2 bases from V and 6 bases from J, with 8 bases between. CDR1 is MNHNY and CDR2 is SVGAGI in the germline V gene (reference sequence). The CDR3 is 13 residues long. CDR3 amino acids: CASSYLSGNEQFF. CDR3 DNA: TGTGCCAGCAGTTACCTCTCAGGCAATGAGCAGTTCTTC.

The rearrangement uses TRBV28 and TRBJ1-2; 9 bases line up with TRBD1. The CDR3 contains 15 residues. CDR1 and CDR2 from the germline V gene are MDHEN and SYDVKM. V gave up 5 bases and J gave up 2 bases; unmatched junction bases: 6. CDR3 coding DNA: TGTGCCAGCAGTCCATCGGACAGGGGAAACTATGGCTACACCTTC. Its translation is CASSPSDRGNYGYTF.